This T cell receptor (beta chain) is from a study of blood T cells in healthy people across ages (dated by TCRdb to between 2015 and 2016). Turning to the overall study: In model experiments, roughly one uniquely barcoded TCR beta cDNA molecule per two T cells was captured by template switching. To track age-related changes in TCR beta repertoire diversity, the study relied on deep sequencing normalized with unique cDNA molecular identifiers. The donors were divided into four age groups: young (average around 17 years), middle-aged (about 39), aged (approximately 62) and long-lived (roughly 88). To avoid experimental bias, donors of different ages were distributed randomly across sequencing lanes. The study analyzed two additional independent replicas of 1 million unique cDNA reads from the same blood draw for two donors, one aged 18 to 29 and one aged 80 or older.

For this chain, trimming is 6 bases at the V end and 3 bases at the J end, and the number of junction bases without a gene match is 13. From the germline V gene (reference sequence), CDR1 is DFQATT and CDR2 is SNEGSKA. The CDR3 starts with the cysteine, ends with the phenylalanine, and has 16 residues. The read is trimmed to its CDR3 DNA, 48 bases read in frame from base 1. General conclusions and limits of the study: The percentage of naive T cells measured by flow cytometry correlated strongly with observed TCR beta diversity. As age increased, observed TCR beta diversity per million T cells dropped in a roughly linear way, and a significant reduction was already evident by age about 40. Because the CMV infection status of the donors was unknown, age-related changes in expanded clonotypes may potentially have been confounded. The long-lived group showed more naive CD4+ T cells, fewer expanded clones and increased TCR diversity than the aged group, suggesting age selection. Total diversity estimates from one million sequenced T cells were considered lower bounds and underestimates. Since profiling was done on bulk unsorted PBMCs, naive and antigen-experienced compartments could not be conclusively compared.

As for this clonotype: The antigen it recognizes is unknown. No much larger clonotype is one base removed from it; base qualities were not supplied.

The donors were roughly 40 Caucasian individuals from Russia, aged roughly 6 to 100 years, who were systemically healthy. Each donor gave 8 to 10 milliliters of peripheral blood, drawn into EDTA-treated Vacutainer tubes. Ficoll-Paque density-gradient centrifugation was used to isolate PBMCs, with at least 6 million obtained per sample. Trizol reagent was used to extract total RNA from PBMCs, with at least 5.5 micrograms per sample. For every donor, an aliquot of PBMCs went through flow cytometry to measure the percentages of naive CD45RAhigh/CD27high T cells. Library preparation employed 5' RACE. The sequencing machine was an Illumina HiSeq 2500. The second PCR ran for about 6 to 12 cycles and used a J-beta primer mix along with a sample-barcoded 5' primer. A template-switch 5' adaptor carrying 12 random nucleotides introduced a unique molecular identifier onto each TCR beta cDNA molecule. Each sample yielded at least 2.5 million CDR3-containing paired-end reads. First-strand cDNA synthesis was performed from all RNA using the Mint cDNA synthesis kit, with priming by a TRBC-specific oligonucleotide. Following uracil-DNA glycosylase treatment, all cDNA underwent a first 18-cycle PCR with the universal primers M1SS and BC2_uni_R. In the paper's pipeline: Normalization of each sample was performed by random selection of 1 million high-quality reads, each carrying a distinct molecular identifier. Reads with shared molecular identifiers were discarded instead of being binned into consensus sequences. MiTCR, run with a Q25 quality threshold and the strictest error-elimination algorithm, handled CDR3 identification, clonotype clustering and error correction. Lower-bound total TCR beta diversity was estimated with a nonparametric unseen species model using Euler transformation. TCRdb cleaned the public reads at Q25 with fastp, built clones with MiXCR and kept in-frame beta chains. Each CDR3 protein gets just one entry, which takes the most common genes and DNA from the rows behind it. The V and J calls and clone size are TCRdb's, not the authors'. Across this sample there are roughly 730,000 distinct CDR3 sequences, with roughly three fifths seen only once. The ten largest make up approximately 24% of the sample.

The specimen was blood. The chain couples TRBV20-1 to TRBJ2-3; TRBD1 fits 9 bases in the junction. The sequence was collected from a man aged 40-49 years in good health. The CDR3 reads as follows: CSAQPTGGIATDTQYF. The DNA sequence reads TGCAGTGCCCAACCGACAGGGGGAATTGCGACAGATACGCAGTATTTT.